Following are 21 T cell receptor beta chains from one sample sequenced in a study of shared clonotypes between healthy human individuals. The assay was immunoSEQ multiplex PCR, and TCRdb's table has in-frame clones only and misses some. Here the sample spans some 1.5 million clones, 95% to 97% being singletons. Sequencing was done on a sample of naive CD4+ T cells sorted from blood. The subset was: CD45RA+ positively selected. The receptor source for this set is a young man in good health.

This sequence joins TRBV15 and TRBJ1-2, with unresolved D. Germline lookup yields CDR1 LNHNV and CDR2 YYDKDF (reference sequence). Trimming shortened V by 0 bases and J by 2 bases, and 4 bases separated the two germline ends. The CDR3 runs 13 residues. DNA of the CDR3: TGTGCCACCAGCAGAGAACGGAACTATGGCTACACCTTC. Translation gives CATSRERNYGYTF.

The DNA of the CDR3 is TGCGCCAGCAGCCAAGGGCAGGCGAACACCGGGGAGCTGTTTTTT. The encoded protein is CASSQGQANTGELFF. This chain uses TRBV4-1 with TRBJ2-2, with D uncertain. Per the germline V gene, CDR1 is MGHRA and CDR2 is YSYEKL. CDR3 length: 15 residues. Trimming stripped 1 base from V and 0 bases from J, with 6 bases between.

CDR3 sequence: CASHKAGSSYEQYF. The CDR3 DNA sequence: TGTGCCAGCCACAAAGCGGGGTCCTCTTACGAGCAGTACTTC. The chain combines TRBV6-5 with TRBJ2-7; 7 nucleotides agree with TRBD2. V lost 8 bases, J lost 4 bases, and 11 bases stayed unmatched. The CDR3 is 14 amino acids. Per the germline V gene, CDR1 is MNHEY and CDR2 is SVGAGI.

The chain joins TRBV5-6 to TRBJ2-5; the D gene is possibly TRBD1 (5 bases). With 2 bases removed from V and 1 base from J, the gap between germline ends came to 15 bases. The CDR3 totals 16 residues. Germline V gene data show CDR1 as SGHDT and CDR2 as YYEEEE. CDR3 DNA: TGTGCCAGCAGCTTTTCAGGGAAAGGGGTCCAAGAGACCCAGTACTTC. This sequence encodes CASSFSGKGVQETQYF. The entire variable domain, with the rest obtained from reference TRBV5-6 and TRBJ2-5, is as follows: DAGVTQSPTHLIKTRGQQVTLRCSPKSGHDTVSWYQQALGQGPQFIFQYYEEEERQRGNFPDRFSGHQFPNYSSELNVNALLLGDSALYLCASSFSGKGVQETQYFGPGTRLLVL.

This chain joins TRBV7-9 and TRBJ2-7, with TRBD2 identical over 9 bases. The CDR3 is 15 amino acids. The germline V gene has CDR1 SEHNR and CDR2 FQNEAQ (reference sequence). After removal of 0 bases from V and 2 bases from J, the junction contained 2 bases not matched to a gene. The CDR3 bases are TGTGCCAGCAGCTTAGCATTAGCGGGAGCCTACGAGCAGTACTTC. This sequence encodes CASSLALAGAYEQYF.

This chain links TRBV27 with TRBJ1-5; D possibly corresponds to TRBD1 (5 bases). The V gene lost 3 bases and the J gene lost 2 bases, with 14 bases spanning the gap. CDR3 size: 16 residues. CDR1 MNHEY and CDR2 SMNVEV come from the germline V gene (reference sequence). Here the CDR3 DNA reads TGTGCCAGCAGTTTTCAGGGATCTTTGGGCAATCAGCCCCAGCATTTT. It yields the protein CASSFQGSLGNQPQHF.

V gene TRBV27 combines with J gene TRBJ2-7; tentatively, D is TRBD1 or TRBD2 (5 bases each). The length of the CDR3 is 15 residues. Trimming stripped 8 bases from V and 2 bases from J, with 19 bases between. The germline V gene encodes CDR1 MNHEY and CDR2 SMNVEV (reference sequence). The CDR3 DNA sequence: TGTGCCAGCCGTGAGGGGTTAGGGATACCCTACGAGCAGTACTTC. This translates into CASREGLGIPYEQYF.

The gene calls are TRBV5-1 and TRBJ2-1; D call uncertain. CDR3 size: 14 residues. Germline V gene lookup returns CDR1 SGHRS and CDR2 YFSETQ. V gave up 1 base and J gave up 6 bases, with 11 bases separating them. This chain's CDR3 is CASSLIDSRNEQFF. The CDR3 DNA is TGCGCCAGCAGCTTGATCGACTCGCGCAATGAGCAGTTCTTC.

The J gene is TRBJ2-4, the V gene TRBV14; D is uncertain. Germline CDR1 is SGHDN and CDR2 is FVKESK. V gave up 2 bases and J gave up 0 bases, with 11 bases separating them. This CDR3 spans 16 amino acids. CDR3 DNA sequence: TGTGCCAGCAGCCAAACGAGAGCCCTAGCCAAAAACATTCAGTACTTC. Protein product: CASSQTRALAKNIQYF.

This chain joins TRBV25-1 and TRBJ2-4, with D uncertain. From germline, CDR1 is MGHDK and CDR2 SYGVNS. The CDR3 length is 11 residues. V dropped 4 bases and J dropped 4 bases, with 2 bases sitting between them. CDR3 coding DNA: TGTGCCAGCAGTGCTAAAAACATTCAGTACTTC. Amino acids: CASSAKNIQYF.

The genes are TRBV5-1 and TRBJ1-4, with 8 bases lining up with TRBD1. The trim removed 2 bases at V and 6 bases at J, leaving 9 bases unmatched. CDR3 size: 16 residues. Per the germline V gene, CDR1 is SGHRS and CDR2 is YFSETQ. CDR3 coding DNA: TGCGCCAGCAGCTTAGCAGGGGGCGCGGAAGATGAAAAACTGTTTTTT. Its translation: CASSLAGGAEDEKLFF.

The chain has TRBV9 and TRBJ2-3, with D perhaps TRBD2 (6 bases). Trimming pared 0 bases from V and 2 bases from J, leaving 13 bases between. From germline, CDR1 is SGDLS and CDR2 YYNGEE. CDR3 size: 16 residues. This CDR3 is CASSVEGLALTDTQYF. The CDR3 DNA reads TGTGCCAGCAGCGTAGAAGGTCTAGCGCTCACAGATACGCAGTATTTT.

A note on this clone: This sample includes further DNA sequences coding for the same CDR3. The chain combines TRBV28 with TRBJ1-5, with no clear D. The germline V and J ends were trimmed by 6 bases and 6 bases, with 6 bases remaining between them. CDR1 and CDR2 (germline): MDHEN, SYDVKM. The CDR3 has 11 amino acids. CDR3 sequence reads: CASSPGQPQHF. The CDR3 nucleotides are TGTGCCAGCAGCCCCGGTCAGCCCCAGCATTTT.

This chain joins TRBV11-2 and TRBJ1-2; D call uncertain. Trimming removed 1 base at V and 4 bases at J, with 16 bases between. This CDR3 has 16 residues. Germline CDR1 SGHAT, CDR2 FQNNGV. CDR3 sequence reads: CASSLAPDWVGYGYTF. CDR3 nucleotides: TGTGCCAGCAGCTTAGCACCAGACTGGGTCGGCTATGGCTACACCTTC.

This sequence joins TRBV2 and TRBJ2-3; 9 bases map to TRBD2. Germline V CDR1 and CDR2: SNHLY, FYNNEI. The CDR3 covers 14 residues. V shed 4 bases and J 3 bases; nucleotides not matched to a gene: 2. The CDR3 is CASSVSGRTDTQYF. As DNA, the CDR3 is TGTGCCAGCAGTGTGAGCGGGAGGACAGATACGCAGTATTTT.

The chain has TRBV5-1 and TRBJ2-1; no clear D. Between the trimmed V and J ends, which lost 6 bases and 6 bases, there was a span of 19 bases. The CDR3 length is 15 residues. Looked up from germline, CDR1 is SGHRS and CDR2 is YFSETQ. The CDR3 DNA reads as TGCGCCAGCAACCTTGAATTGCGGAAGGGCAATGAGCAGTTCTTC. Translation gives CASNLELRKGNEQFF.

The chain carries TRBV12-1 and TRBJ1-4. TRBV12-1 is an annotated pseudogene. CDR3 length equals 19 residues. The CDR3 DNA reads as TGTGCCAGCAGCTTTCCCGGGGACCCCAGGGCCCCAACTAATGAAAAACTGTTTTTT. This codes for CASSFPGDPRAPTNEKLFF.

Notes on this clone: Additional DNA sequences in this sample encode the identical CDR3. The chain recombines TRBV18 with TRBJ2-7; unclear D gene. Deletions cut 3 bases from V and 5 bases from J, with 8 bases between. Germline lookup yields CDR1 KGHSH and CDR2 LQKENI. This CDR3 contains 12 residues. The CDR3 DNA sequence: TGTGCCAGCTCACCCCAGGTTAACGAGCAGTACTTC. The encoded protein is CASSPQVNEQYF.

The chain uses TRBV6-5 and TRBJ2-3; 7 nucleotides match TRBD1. Trimming cost V 6 bases and J 2 bases; bases outside gene matches: 5. The CDR3 spans 14 residues. Per germline, CDR1 MNHEY and CDR2 SVGAGI. CDR3 sequence (DNA): TGTGCCAGCAGCCCGGGACAGCTCACAGATACGCAGTATTTT. Encoded protein: CASSPGQLTDTQYF.

As regards this clone: An end of the junction does not agree with germline; a read error may underlie this. The chain joins TRBV5-6 to TRBJ2-1; D unclear. The CDR3 is made up of 16 amino acids. Germline lookup yields CDR1 SGHDT and CDR2 YYEEEE. As DNA, the CDR3 is TGTGCCAGCAGTTTGGCAAGGGCCCACTCCTACAATGAGCAGTTCTTC. It translates to CASSLARAHSYNEQFF.

This clone was counted a single time. This chain connects TRBV6-5 to TRBJ2-5; possibly TRBD1 for D (5 bases). Germline assignment: CDR1 MNHEY and CDR2 SVGAGI. CDR3 length: 16 residues. V lost 2 bases, J lost 5 bases, and 18 bases lay in between. The CDR3 DNA sequence: TGTGCCAGCAGTTACGGGCAGGGCCCCACGCGTGAGACCCAGTACTTC. Translated: CASSYGQGPTRETQYF.